These 21 T cell receptor beta chains share one sample of origin, sequenced in a study of T cell clusters in autoimmune cytopenias. Each sample's input was around 250 ng genomic DNA, 30,000 to 45,000 genome equivalents. Multiplex touch-down PCR amplified TRB using TRB-A and TRB-B pools in one tube. From the multiplex PCR reads, TCRdb lists one entry per CDR3 protein and no DNA. The repertoire table contains 2,000 to 3,000 distinct CDR3 sequences. Sample: peripheral blood. Receptors originate from a human donor with an autoimmune cytopenia or autoimmune hepatitis (not recorded which).

This clonotype registers medium-sized (0.01 to 0.1%) by frequency. This chain connects TRBV6-5 to TRBJ2-5; TCRdb selects TRBD1, and the lack of DNA leaves this call unchecked. The germline V gene has CDR1 MNHEY and CDR2 SVGAGI. The CDR3 contains 14 residues. The CDR3: CASSPREVQETQYF.

The CDR3 sequence is CASRLRRGFEKLFF. This chain links TRBV27 with TRBJ1-4; the TCRdb call, TRBD1, lacks DNA for checking. The V gene's germline CDR1 is MNHEY and CDR2 SMNVEV (reference sequence). There are 14 residues in the CDR3. The variable domain in full, completed from reference TRBV27 and TRBJ1-4, reads EAQVTQNPRYLITVTGKKLTVTCSQNMNHEYMSWYRQDPGLGLRQIYYSMNVEVTDKGDVPEGYKVSRKEKRNFPLILESPSPNQTSLYFCASRLRRGFEKLFFGSGTQLSVL.

The chain has TRBV18 and TRBJ2-5; TCRdb designates TRBD1, a call that cannot be tested without DNA. This CDR3 region has 14 residues. Germline CDR1 and CDR2: KGHSH and LQKENI. CDR3: CASSPGQGSETQYF.

This clonotype registers medium-sized by frequency. This sequence joins TRBV6-2 or TRBV6-3 and TRBJ2-7; the TRBD1 assignment by TCRdb is unverifiable without DNA. This CDR3 contains 13 residues. Germline loops: CDR1 MNHEY, CDR2 SVGEGT. CDR3 sequence: CASREQGVDEQYF.

This chain connects TRBV6-5 to TRBJ2-7; TCRdb reports TRBD2, a call that lacks DNA to check it against. The CDR3 has 15 residues. Looked up from germline, CDR1 is MNHEY and CDR2 is SVGAGI. The chain's CDR3 is CASRNSGISSYEQYF.

The rearrangement uses TRBV30 and TRBJ1-1. This CDR3 is 13 amino acids long. Germline assignment: CDR1 GTSNPN and CDR2 SVGIG (reference sequence). The CDR3 loop is CAWSEIMNTEAFF.

V is TRBV18 and J is TRBJ2-1; the TCRdb D gene call, TRBD1, has no DNA to confirm it. Germline-derived CDR1 and CDR2 are KGHSH and LQKENI. The CDR3 extends over 15 amino acids. The CDR3 spells CASFKGQGTVNEQFF.

Considering frequency, this clonotype is large. This chain joins TRBV29-1 and TRBJ2-3; TCRdb's D gene call, TRBD1, goes unchecked for lack of DNA. The CDR3 contains 13 residues. CDR1 is SQVTM, CDR2 ANQGSEA, per germline. The CDR3 sequence is CSVDLGATDTQYF.

In terms of frequency, this clonotype is medium-sized. This chain links TRBV6-5 with TRBJ2-5; lacking DNA, the TRBD1 call made by TCRdb goes unchecked. Germline lookup yields CDR1 MNHEY and CDR2 SVGAGI. CDR3 size: 14 residues. CDR3: CASSLTGGSETQYF.

In terms of frequency, this clonotype is medium-sized (0.01 to 0.1%). The chain uses TRBV7-9 and TRBJ2-1; TCRdb's D call, TRBD1, is unchecked because there is no DNA. This CDR3 is built from 15 residues. Germline CDR1 reads SEHNR; CDR2 reads FQNEAQ (reference sequence). CDR3 region: CASSVRTDSYNEQFF.

The rearrangement joins TRBV6-5 to TRBJ2-6. The germline gives CDR1 MNHEY, CDR2 SVGAGI. The CDR3 totals 13 residues. CDR3 protein: CASSYSGANVLTF.

This chain connects TRBV5-1 to TRBJ2-3; TCRdb's D call, TRBD1, is unchecked because there is no DNA. CDR1 and CDR2 from the germline V gene are SGHRS and YFSETQ. This CDR3 has 14 amino acids. CDR3 region: CASNRGVETDTQYF.

V and J are TRBV6-2 or TRBV6-3 and TRBJ2-7; TCRdb outputs TRBD2, but without DNA this stays unchecked. CDR1 and CDR2 from the germline V gene are MNHEY and SVGEGT. The CDR3 extends over 16 amino acids. The CDR3 region is CASSYSFSGLSYEQYF.

This clonotype shows up as medium-sized by frequency. The chain joins TRBV5-5 to TRBJ1-5. The CDR3 is 15 residues long. Per germline, CDR1 SGHKS and CDR2 YYEKEE (reference sequence). CDR3 in amino acids: CASSLEWELNQPQHF. Based on the CDR3 plus reference TRBV5-5 and TRBJ1-5, the full variable domain is DAGVTQSPTHLIKTRGQQVTLRCSPISGHKSVSWYQQVLGQGPQFIFQYYEKEERGRGNFPDRFSARQFPNYSSELNVNALLLGDSALYLCASSLEWELNQPQHFGDGTRLSIL.

V and J are TRBV5-4 and TRBJ1-2. Germline V gene lookup returns CDR1 SGHNT and CDR2 YYREEE (reference sequence). The CDR3 length is 13 residues. CDR3 sequence: CASSPKDTYGYTF.

J is TRBJ2-3 and V is TRBV6-6; TCRdb indicates TRBD1, and absent DNA this call remains unverified. Looked up from germline, CDR1 is MNHNY and CDR2 is SVGAGI (reference sequence). The CDR3 has 13 residues. CDR3 residues: CASSYTGADTQYF.

According to its frequency, this clonotype is medium-sized. The chain carries TRBV30 and TRBJ2-5; TCRdb proposes TRBD1, but this gene call is untestable without DNA. This CDR3 region has 13 residues. Germline V lookup: CDR1 GTSNPN, CDR2 SVGIG (reference sequence). CDR3 in amino acids: CAWSMTGTATQYF.

The chain couples TRBV19 to TRBJ1-2; TCRdb's assignment of TRBD1 cannot be checked, as there is no DNA. CDR3 size: 14 residues. Germline loops: CDR1 LNHDA, CDR2 SQIVND (reference sequence). The CDR3 here is CASSIEGGAGGYTF. Full variable domain (remainder filled in from reference TRBV19 and TRBJ1-2): DGGITQSPKYLFRKEGQNVTLSCEQNLNHDAMYWYRQDPGQGLRLIYYSQIVNDFQKGDIAEGYSVSREKKESFPLTVTSAQKNPTAFYLCASSIEGGAGGYTFGSGTRLTVV.

The V gene is TRBV7-6, the J gene TRBJ2-2. The CDR3 has 14 amino acids. Per germline, CDR1 SGHVS and CDR2 FNYEAQ. The CDR3 sequence: CASREGWSTGELFF.

Frequency places this clonotype as medium-sized. The genes are TRBV18 and TRBJ2-5; TCRdb calls TRBD1, which cannot be checked without DNA. The CDR3 is 15 residues long. Germline lookup yields CDR1 KGHSH and CDR2 LQKENI. CDR3 residues: CASSPIMTGRETQYF. The complete variable domain, with remaining parts taken from reference TRBV18 and TRBJ2-5, reads NAGVMQNPRHLVRRRGQEARLRCSPMKGHSHVYWYRQLPEEGLKFMVYLQKENIIDESGMPKERFSAEFPKEGPSILRIQQVVRGDSAAYFCASSPIMTGRETQYFGPGTRLLVL.

The chain links TRBV5-4 to TRBJ2-3; TCRdb's D call, TRBD1, is unchecked because there is no DNA. This CDR3 has 14 residues. Germline CDR1 and CDR2: SGHNT and YYREEE (reference sequence). The CDR3 spells CASSLGSGTDTQYF.